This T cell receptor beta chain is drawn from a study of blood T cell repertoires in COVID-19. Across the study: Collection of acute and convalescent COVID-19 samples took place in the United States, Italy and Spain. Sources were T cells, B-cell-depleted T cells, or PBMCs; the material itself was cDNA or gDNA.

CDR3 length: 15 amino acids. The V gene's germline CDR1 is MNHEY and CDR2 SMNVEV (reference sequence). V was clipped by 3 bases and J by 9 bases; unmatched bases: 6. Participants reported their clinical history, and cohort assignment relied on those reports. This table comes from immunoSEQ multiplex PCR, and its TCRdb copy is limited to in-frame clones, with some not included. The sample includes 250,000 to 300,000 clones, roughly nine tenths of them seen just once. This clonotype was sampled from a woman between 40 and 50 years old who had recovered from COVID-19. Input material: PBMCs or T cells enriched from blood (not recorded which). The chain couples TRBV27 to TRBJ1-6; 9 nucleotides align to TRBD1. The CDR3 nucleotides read TGTGCCAGCAGTTTGGGACAGGGAGTGGGTTCACCCCTCCACTTT. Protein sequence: CASSLGQGVGSPLHF.